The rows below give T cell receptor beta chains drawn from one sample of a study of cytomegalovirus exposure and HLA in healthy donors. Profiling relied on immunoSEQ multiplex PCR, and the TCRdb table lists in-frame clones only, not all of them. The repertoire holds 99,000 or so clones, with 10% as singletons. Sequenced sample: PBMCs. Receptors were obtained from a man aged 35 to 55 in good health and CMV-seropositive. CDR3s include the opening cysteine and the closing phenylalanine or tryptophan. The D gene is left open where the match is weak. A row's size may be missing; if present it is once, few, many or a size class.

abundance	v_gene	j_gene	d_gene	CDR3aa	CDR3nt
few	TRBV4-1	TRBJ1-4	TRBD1	CASSQVGEQGIANEKLFF	TGCGCCAGCAGCCAAGTCGGGGAACAGGGGATCGCTAATGAAAAACTGTTTTTT
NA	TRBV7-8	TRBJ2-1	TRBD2	CASRRTSGNYNEQFF	TGTGCCAGCCGAAGGACTAGCGGGAACTACAATGAGCAGTTCTTC
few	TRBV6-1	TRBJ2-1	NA	CASKSGFFNEQFF	TGTGCCAGCAAATCAGGGTTTTTCAATGAGCAGTTCTTC
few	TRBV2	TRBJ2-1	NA	CASSETGVGYNEQFF	TGTGCCAGCAGTGAAACTGGAGTTGGTTACAATGAGCAGTTCTTC
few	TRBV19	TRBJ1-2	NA	CASSIEFENYGYTF	TGTGCCAGTAGTATAGAGTTCGAGAACTATGGCTACACCTTC
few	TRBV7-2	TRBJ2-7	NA	CASSRTGAGGHEQYF	TGTGCCAGCAGCCGAACAGGAGCCGGCGGTCACGAGCAGTACTTC
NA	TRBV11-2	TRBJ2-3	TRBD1	CASSLTGGTDTQYF	TGTGCCAGCAGCTTGACAGGGGGCACAGATACGCAGTATTTT
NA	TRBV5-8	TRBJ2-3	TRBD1	CASSRQGSTDTQYF	TGTGCCAGCAGCCGACAGGGGAGCACAGATACGCAGTATTTT
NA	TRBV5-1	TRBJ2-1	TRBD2	CASSLVSGSSYNEQFF	TGCGCCAGCAGCTTGGTTAGCGGGAGCTCCTACAATGAGCAGTTCTTC
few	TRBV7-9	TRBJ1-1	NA	CASRVGRGYNTEAFF	TGTGCCAGCAGGGTAGGGAGGGGGTATAACACTGAAGCTTTCTTT
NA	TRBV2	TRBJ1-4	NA	CASQRGPMGTNEKLFF	TGTGCCAGCCAGAGAGGGCCCATGGGTACTAATGAAAAACTGTTTTTT
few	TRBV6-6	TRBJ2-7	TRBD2	CASRLGLELYEQYF	TGTGCCAGCAGACTGGGACTAGAGTTGTACGAGCAGTACTTC
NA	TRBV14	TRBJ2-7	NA	CASSQDPGSYEQYF	TGTGCCAGCAGCCAAGATCCAGGTTCCTACGAGCAGTACTTC
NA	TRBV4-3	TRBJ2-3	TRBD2	CASSQEVSLAGGTDTQYF	TGCGCCAGCAGCCAAGAAGTATCCCTAGCGGGGGGCACAGATACGCAGTATTTT
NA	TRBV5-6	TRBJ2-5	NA	CASSLFAEGGTQYF	TGTGCCAGCAGCTTGTTCGCGGAGGGTGGGACCCAGTACTTC
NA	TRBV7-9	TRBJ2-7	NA	CASSLFGNRGKGYEQYF	TGTGCCAGCAGCCTATTTGGGAACCGGGGAAAGGGCTACGAGCAGTACTTC
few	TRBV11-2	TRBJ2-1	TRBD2	CASSSATSGRNNEQFF	TGTGCCAGCAGCTCCGCGACTAGCGGGAGGAACAATGAGCAGTTCTTC
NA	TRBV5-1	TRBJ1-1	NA	CASSFSTGSVLRAFF	TGCGCCAGCAGCTTTTCCACAGGCTCAGTCCTTCGGGCTTTCTTT
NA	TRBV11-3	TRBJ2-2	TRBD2	CASSLVAGGTTGELFF	TGTGCCAGCAGCTTAGTAGCGGGAGGAACAACCGGGGAGCTGTTTTTT
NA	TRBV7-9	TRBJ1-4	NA	CASSLIGLGEKLFF	TGTGCCAGCAGCCTAATTGGACTGGGGGAAAAACTGTTTTTT
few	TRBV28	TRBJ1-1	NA	CASSSPFQQGFAEAFF	TGTGCCAGCAGTTCTCCCTTTCAGCAGGGGTTTGCTGAAGCTTTCTTT
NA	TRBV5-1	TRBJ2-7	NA	CASSTRQEPYEQYF	TGCGCCAGCAGCACCAGACAGGAACCCTACGAGCAGTACTTC
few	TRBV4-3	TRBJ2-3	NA	CASSQETAPDTQYF	TGCGCCAGCAGCCAAGAAACAGCTCCAGATACGCAGTATTTT
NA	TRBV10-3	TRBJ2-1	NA	CASRGPSNEQFF	TGTGCCTCCAGGGGCCCCTCCAATGAGCAGTTCTTC
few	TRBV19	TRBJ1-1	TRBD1	CASRGQLNTEAFF	TGTGCCAGTAGGGGACAGTTGAACACTGAAGCTTTCTTT
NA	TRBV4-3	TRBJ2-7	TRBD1	CASSQDRDSPYEQYF	TGCGCCAGCAGCCAAGACCGGGACAGTCCCTACGAGCAGTACTTC
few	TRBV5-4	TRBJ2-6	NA	CASPSGSRSGANVLTF	TGTGCCAGCCCCAGCGGATCCCGCTCTGGGGCCAACGTCCTGACTTTC
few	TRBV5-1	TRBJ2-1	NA	CASSGGTPDNEQFF	TGCGCCAGCAGCGGCGGGACTCCTGACAATGAGCAGTTCTTC
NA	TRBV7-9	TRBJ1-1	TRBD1	CASSSRGDRGENTEAFF	TGTGCCAGCAGCTCCCGAGGAGACAGGGGGGAGAACACTGAAGCTTTCTTT
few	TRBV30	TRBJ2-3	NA	CAWSVRADTQYF	TGTGCCTGGAGTGTACGGGCAGATACGCAGTATTTT
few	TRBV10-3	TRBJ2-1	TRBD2	CAISELAGGYNEQFF	TGTGCCATCAGTGAGTTAGCGGGAGGGTACAATGAGCAGTTCTTC
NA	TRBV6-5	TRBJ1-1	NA	CASRRGAYTEAFF	TGTGCCAGCAGGCGGGGGGCATACACTGAAGCTTTCTTT
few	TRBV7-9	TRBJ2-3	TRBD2	CASSPLAGAWFADTQYF	TGTGCCAGCAGCCCGTTAGCGGGAGCGTGGTTCGCAGATACGCAGTATTTT
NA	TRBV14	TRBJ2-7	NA	CASSHPGSSYEQYF	TGTGCCAGCAGCCATCCAGGGTCTTCCTACGAGCAGTACTTC
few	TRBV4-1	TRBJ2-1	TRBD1	CASNQDKQGSYNEQFF	TGCGCCAGCAACCAAGATAAACAGGGGTCCTACAATGAGCAGTTCTTC
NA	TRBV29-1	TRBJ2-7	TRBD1	CSVETGQGVREQYF	TGCAGCGTTGAGACGGGACAGGGTGTTCGCGAGCAGTACTTC
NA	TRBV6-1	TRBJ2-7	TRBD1	CASSEEGQGLGYEQYF	TGTGCCAGCAGTGAGGAGGGACAGGGGTTAGGCTACGAGCAGTACTTC
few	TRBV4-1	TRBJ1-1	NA	CASSQDSVMNTEAFF	TGCGCCAGCAGCCAAGATTCAGTTATGAACACTGAAGCTTTCTTT
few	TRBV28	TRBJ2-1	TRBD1	CASRSQQGGKDFF	TGTGCCAGCAGATCACAACAGGGGGGAAAGGACTTCTTC
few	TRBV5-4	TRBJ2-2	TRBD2	CASSIRLAGEAGELFF	TGTGCCAGCAGCATCCGACTAGCGGGAGAAGCCGGGGAGCTGTTTTTT
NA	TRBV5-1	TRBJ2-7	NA	CASSLNGSPSYEQYF	TGCGCCAGCAGCTTGAATGGGAGTCCTTCCTACGAGCAGTACTTC
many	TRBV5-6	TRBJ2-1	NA	CASSLPGLNNEQFF	TGTGCCAGCAGCCTACCGGGACTCAACAATGAGCAGTTCTTC
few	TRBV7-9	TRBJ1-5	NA	CASSPGGDSNQPQHF	TGTGCCAGCAGCCCCGGGGGAGATAGCAATCAGCCCCAGCATTTT
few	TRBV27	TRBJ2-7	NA	CASSLGANPYEQYF	TGTGCCAGCAGTTTAGGGGCAAATCCGTACGAGCAGTACTTC
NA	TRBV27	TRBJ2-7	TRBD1	CASSWTGGLPYEQYF	TGTGCCAGCAGCTGGACAGGGGGACTCCCCTACGAGCAGTACTTC
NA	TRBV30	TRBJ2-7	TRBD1	CAWSAGWTGPSREQYF	TGTGCCTGGAGTGCGGGCTGGACAGGGCCCTCCCGCGAGCAGTACTTC
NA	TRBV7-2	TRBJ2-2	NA	CASSWDKNTGELFF	TGTGCCAGCAGTTGGGACAAGAACACCGGGGAGCTGTTTTTT
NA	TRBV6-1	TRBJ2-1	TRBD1	CASKIGDSNNEQFF	TGTGCCAGCAAAATAGGGGACAGTAACAATGAGCAGTTCTTC
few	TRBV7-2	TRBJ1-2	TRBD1	CASSLDRGYGYTF	TGTGCCAGCAGCTTAGACAGGGGCTATGGCTACACCTTC
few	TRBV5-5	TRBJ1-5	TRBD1	CASSRTGGTGNQPQHF	TGTGCCAGCAGCCGGACAGGGGGAACTGGCAATCAGCCCCAGCATTTT